This is a list of T cell receptor beta chains from one sample in a study of cytomegalovirus exposure and HLA in healthy donors. Repertoires were generated with immunoSEQ multiplex PCR, while TCRdb's copy carries only in-frame clones and drops some. This sample has under 95,000 clones, with 90% to 95% found just once. The sample consisted of PBMCs. All receptors come from a young woman in good health and CMV-seronegative. CDR3s include the opening cysteine and the closing phenylalanine or tryptophan. D genes are given only for firm matches. Clone size is given for some rows only: seen once, a few or many times, or a class if the clone is expanded.

clone_size | j_call | d_call | v_call | cdr3_nt | cdr3_aa
NA | TRBJ2-2 | NA | TRBV4-1 | TGCGCCAGCAGCCAAGATACAGCCGATCGAGCGAACACCGGGGAGCTGTTTTTT | CASSQDTADRANTGELFF
NA | TRBJ2-5 | TRBD2 | TRBV5-4 | TGTGCCAGCAGCTTGGTGGGCGGGAGGGCCTCAGAGACCCAGTACTTC | CASSLVGGRASETQYF
NA | TRBJ2-5 | TRBD2 | TRBV10-3 | TGTGCCATCAGGGCTAGCGGGGGGCCTCAAGAGACCCAGTACTTC | CAIRASGGPQETQYF
NA | TRBJ1-1 | NA | TRBV27 | TGTGCCAGCAGTTTGAGACAGATGAACACTGAAGCTTTCTTT | CASSLRQMNTEAFF
NA | TRBJ1-1 | TRBD1 | TRBV5-1 | TGCGCCAGCAGCGAAGGACAGGGGGGCACTGAAGCTTTCTTT | CASSEGQGGTEAFF
NA | TRBJ1-5 | TRBD1 | TRBV30 | TGTGCCTGGAGTGGACAGGGAGGTCAGCCCCAGCATTTT | CAWSGQGGQPQHF
NA | TRBJ2-4 | NA | TRBV7-2 | TGTGCCAGCAGCTTAGCGGCGAACAGTGGGGCCAAAAACATTCAGTACTTC | CASSLAANSGAKNIQYF
NA | TRBJ2-7 | TRBD1 | TRBV7-9 | TGTGCCAGCAGCGTACCCCCGGGACAGGGGGCAGACGAGCAGTACTTC | CASSVPPGQGADEQYF
NA | TRBJ2-5 | TRBD1 | TRBV2 | TGTGCCAGCAGTGGGTGGCCCGACAGGGGGCAAGAGACCCAGTACTTC | CASSGWPDRGQETQYF
once | TRBJ2-1 | NA | TRBV27 | TGTGCCAGCCAGTACGGGGGTTCCTACAATGAGCAGTTCTTC | CASQYGGSYNEQFF
NA | TRBJ2-3 | NA | TRBV9 | TGTGCCAGCAGCGGAGACTACCACACAGATACGCAGTATTTT | CASSGDYHTDTQYF
NA | TRBJ2-7 | NA | TRBV14 | TGTGCCAGCAGCCAAGATCTAAGGGGCGAGCAGTACTTC | CASSQDLRGEQYF
NA | TRBJ2-1 | TRBD1 | TRBV5-6 | TGTGCCAGCAGCATCCGGGACAGGGGGCTGAATGAGCAGTTCTTC | CASSIRDRGLNEQFF
NA | TRBJ2-1 | NA | TRBV6-1 | TGTGCCAGCAGGGACACTTACAATGAGCAGTTCTTC | CASRDTYNEQFF
NA | TRBJ2-1 | TRBD2 | TRBV28 | TGTGCCAGCAGTCTGCGGACGGGACTAGCGGCCTACAATGAGCAGTTCTTC | CASSLRTGLAAYNEQFF
NA | TRBJ1-2 | TRBD1 | TRBV4-1 | TGCGCCAGCAGCCAAGCGCCATTTAGGGGGCCGCATGGCTACACCTTC | CASSQAPFRGPHGYTF
NA | TRBJ1-2 | TRBD1 | TRBV28 | TGTGCCAGCAGTTCCCCTATCGACAGGGAGTCTGGCTACACCTTC | CASSSPIDRESGYTF
NA | TRBJ2-7 | NA | TRBV5-1 | TGCGCCAGCAGCTCTCGCGGAGGGTTAACCTACGAGCAGTACTTC | CASSSRGGLTYEQYF
NA | TRBJ1-1 | NA | TRBV10-3 | TGTGCCATCAGTGACACGGGGGTTGAAGCTTTCTTT | CAISDTGVEAFF
NA | TRBJ2-4 | NA | TRBV19 | TGTGCCAGTAGTATAGCCTGGGGGCGGACGGGGCATCCGTACTTC | CASSIAWGRTGHPYF
once | TRBJ1-5 | NA | TRBV28 | TGTGCCAGCAGTTTAGGGCGACAGAACAATCAGCCCCAGCATTTT | CASSLGRQNNQPQHF
NA | TRBJ2-7 | TRBD2 | TRBV6-5 | TGTGCCAGCAGTTATCAGCTAGCGGGCGGCTCGGGGGAGCAGTACTTC | CASSYQLAGGSGEQYF
NA | TRBJ2-1 | TRBD1 | TRBV27 | TGTGCCAGCAGTATCCTGGACAGGGGGTACAATGAGCAGTTCTTC | CASSILDRGYNEQFF
once | TRBJ2-1 | NA | TRBV11-2 | TGTGCCAGCAGTCTTAGAAGCGGCGCGGCGCGAGAGGGGCAGTTCTTC | CASSLRSGAAREGQFF
NA | TRBJ2-1 | NA | TRBV7-9 | TGTGCCAGCACCGTAATTCTGAGGGGGAAGAATGAGCAGTTCTTC | CASTVILRGKNEQFF
once | TRBJ1-2 | NA | TRBV11-2 | TGTGCCAGCAGCTTTCATAGAGGGGGCTATGGCTACACCTTC | CASSFHRGGYGYTF
NA | TRBJ1-1 | NA | TRBV15 | TGTGCCACCAGCCCGAGTCGGGGATACGGCACTGAAGCTTTCTTT | CATSPSRGYGTEAFF
NA | TRBJ2-3 | NA | TRBV7-9 | TGTGCCAGCAGCCCCGGTGTTACGCAGTATTTT | CASSPGVTQYF
once | TRBJ1-2 | NA | TRBV7-9 | TGTGCCAGCAGCCCCAAGGTTTTACGACAGGACTATGGCTACACCTTC | CASSPKVLRQDYGYTF
NA | TRBJ1-3 | NA | TRBV21-1 | TGTGCCAGCAGCAATAGACAGGTCTCTGGAAACACCATATATTTT | CASSNRQVSGNTIYF
NA | TRBJ1-5 | TRBD1 | TRBV19 | TGTGCCAGTAGTATAGAGACAGGGGAGTATCAGCCCCAGCATTTT | CASSIETGEYQPQHF